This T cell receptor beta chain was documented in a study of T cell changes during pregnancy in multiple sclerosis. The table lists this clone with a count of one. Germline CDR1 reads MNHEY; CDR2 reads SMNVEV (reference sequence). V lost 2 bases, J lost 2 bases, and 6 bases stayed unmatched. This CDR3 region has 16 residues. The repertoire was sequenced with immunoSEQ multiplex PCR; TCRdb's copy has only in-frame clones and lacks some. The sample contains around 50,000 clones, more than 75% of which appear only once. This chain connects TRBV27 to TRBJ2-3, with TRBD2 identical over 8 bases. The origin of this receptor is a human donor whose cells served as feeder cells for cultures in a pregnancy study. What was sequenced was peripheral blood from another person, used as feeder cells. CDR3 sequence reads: CASSLEAGGYTDTQYF. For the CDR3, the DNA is TGTGCCAGCAGTTTAGAGGCGGGGGGATACACAGATACGCAGTATTTT.